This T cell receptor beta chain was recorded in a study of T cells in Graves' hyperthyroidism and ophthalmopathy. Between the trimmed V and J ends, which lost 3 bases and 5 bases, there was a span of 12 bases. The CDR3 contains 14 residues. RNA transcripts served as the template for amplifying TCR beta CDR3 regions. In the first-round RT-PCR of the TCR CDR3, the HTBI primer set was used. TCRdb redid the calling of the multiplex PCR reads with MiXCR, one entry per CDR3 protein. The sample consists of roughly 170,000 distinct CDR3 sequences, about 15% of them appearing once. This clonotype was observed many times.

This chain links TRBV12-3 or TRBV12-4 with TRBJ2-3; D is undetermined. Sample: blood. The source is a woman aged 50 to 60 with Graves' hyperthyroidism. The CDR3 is CASSFGGRGDTQYF. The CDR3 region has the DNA TGTGCCAGCAGTTTTGGCGGTAGAGGAGATACGCAGTATTTT.